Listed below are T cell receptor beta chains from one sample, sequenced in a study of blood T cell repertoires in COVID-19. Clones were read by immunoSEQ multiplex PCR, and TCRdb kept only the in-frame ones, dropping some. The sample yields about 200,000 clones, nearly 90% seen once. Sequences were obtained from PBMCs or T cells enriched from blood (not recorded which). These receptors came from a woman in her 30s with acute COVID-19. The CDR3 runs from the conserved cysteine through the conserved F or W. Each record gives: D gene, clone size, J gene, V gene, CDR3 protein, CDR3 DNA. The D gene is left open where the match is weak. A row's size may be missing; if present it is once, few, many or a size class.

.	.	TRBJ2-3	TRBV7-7	CASSSAAWSNTQYF	TGTGCCAGCAGCTCCGCAGCTTGGAGTAATACGCAGTATTTT
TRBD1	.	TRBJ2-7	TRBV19	CASSGQGSYEQYF	TGTGCCAGTAGCGGACAGGGGAGCTACGAGCAGTACTTC
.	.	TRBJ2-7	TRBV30	CAWSDRQEPSYEQYF	TGTGCCTGGAGCGACAGACAGGAGCCCTCCTACGAGCAGTACTTC
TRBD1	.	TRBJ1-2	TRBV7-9	CASSLRTGRYTF	TGTGCCAGCAGCTTGAGGACAGGCCGGTACACCTTC
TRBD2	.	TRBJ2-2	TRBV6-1	CASSELGGTSDSGELFF	TGTGCCAGCAGTGAACTAGGCGGGACTAGTGATTCCGGGGAGCTGTTTTTT
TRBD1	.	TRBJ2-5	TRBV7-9	CASSPGTGEWETQYF	TGTGCCAGCAGCCCAGGGACAGGGGAATGGGAGACCCAGTACTTC
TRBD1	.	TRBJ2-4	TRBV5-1	CASSLAGQGDIQYF	TGCGCCAGCAGCTTGGCGGGACAGGGGGACATTCAGTACTTC
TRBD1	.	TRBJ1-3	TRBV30	CAWDRTGRSGNTIYF	TGTGCCTGGGATCGGACAGGCCGCTCTGGAAACACCATATATTTT
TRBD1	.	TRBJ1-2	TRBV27	CASSLIGQGIANYGYTF	TGTGCCAGCAGTTTAATCGGACAGGGGATCGCTAACTATGGCTACACCTTC
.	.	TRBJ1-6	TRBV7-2	CASSSGGNSPLHF	TGTGCCAGCAGCTCGGGAGGGAATTCACCCCTCCACTTT
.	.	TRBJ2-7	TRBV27	CASGNAGTNSYEQYF	TGTGCCAGCGGTAACGCCGGGACAAACTCCTACGAGCAGTACTTC
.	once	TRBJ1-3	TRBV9	CASSRTSGTTIGNTIYF	TGTGCCAGCAGCCGTACCTCCGGGACAACGATAGGAAACACCATATATTTT